The following is a TCR beta chain sequence with its context. This entry comes from a study of blood T cell repertoires in COVID-19. At the level of the study: Material from acute and convalescent COVID-19 was sourced from the United States, Italy and Spain. T cells, B-cell-depleted T cells, or PBMCs provided the cDNA or gDNA that served as material.

Germline V lookup: CDR1 MNHNY, CDR2 SVGAGI (reference sequence). This CDR3 is built from 14 residues. J lost 1 base, V lost 6 bases, and 2 bases had no gene match. Using immunoSEQ multiplex PCR, the repertoire was profiled, and TCRdb retains in-frame clones only, with some absent. This repertoire shows around 75,000 clones, 88% found once; its top ten account for 1.4%. V gene TRBV6-6 combines with J gene TRBJ2-2, with 7 positions matching TRBD1. Sequencing used peripheral blood. The clonotype comes from a human donor in a cohort sampled during active COVID-19. Written as DNA, the CDR3 is TGTGCCAGCAGACAGGGGCAGAACACCGGGGAGCTGTTTTTT. This encodes CASRQGQNTGELFF.